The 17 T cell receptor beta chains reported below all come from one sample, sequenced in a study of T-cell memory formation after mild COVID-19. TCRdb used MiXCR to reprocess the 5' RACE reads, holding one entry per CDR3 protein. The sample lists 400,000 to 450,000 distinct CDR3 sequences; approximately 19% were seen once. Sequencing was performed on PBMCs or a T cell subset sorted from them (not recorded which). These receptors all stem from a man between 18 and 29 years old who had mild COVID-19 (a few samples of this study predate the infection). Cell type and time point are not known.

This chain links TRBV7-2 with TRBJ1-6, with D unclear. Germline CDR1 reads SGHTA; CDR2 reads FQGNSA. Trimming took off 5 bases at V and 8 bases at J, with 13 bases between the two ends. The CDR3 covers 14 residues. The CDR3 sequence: CASSQTDGYSPLHF. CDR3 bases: TGTGCCAGCAGCCAAACGGACGGATATTCACCCCTCCACTTT.

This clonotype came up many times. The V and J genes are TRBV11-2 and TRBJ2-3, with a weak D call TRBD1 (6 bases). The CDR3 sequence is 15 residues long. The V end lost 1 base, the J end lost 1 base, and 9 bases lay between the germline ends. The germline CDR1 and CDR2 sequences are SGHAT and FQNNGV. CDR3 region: CASSLGGTRTDTQYF. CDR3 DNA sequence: TGTGCCAGCAGCTTAGGGGGGACACGCACAGATACGCAGTATTTT.

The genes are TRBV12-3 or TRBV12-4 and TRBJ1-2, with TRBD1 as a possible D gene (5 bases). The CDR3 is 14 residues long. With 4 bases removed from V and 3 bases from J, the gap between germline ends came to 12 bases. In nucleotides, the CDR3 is TGTGCCAGCAGTTACCGGGACGGATACTATGGCTACACCTTC. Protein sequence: CASSYRDGYYGYTF.

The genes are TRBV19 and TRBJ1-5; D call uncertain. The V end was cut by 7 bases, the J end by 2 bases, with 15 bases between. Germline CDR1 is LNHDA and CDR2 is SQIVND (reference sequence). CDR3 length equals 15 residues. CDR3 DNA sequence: TGTGCCAGTATCCGTAGGTTGGGTGGCAATCAGCCCCAGCATTTT. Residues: CASIRRLGGNQPQHF. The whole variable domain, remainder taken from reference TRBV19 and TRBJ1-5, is DGGITQSPKYLFRKEGQNVTLSCEQNLNHDAMYWYRQDPGQGLRLIYYSQIVNDFQKGDIAEGYSVSREKKESFPLTVTSAQKNPTAFYLCASIRRLGGNQPQHFGDGTRLSIL.

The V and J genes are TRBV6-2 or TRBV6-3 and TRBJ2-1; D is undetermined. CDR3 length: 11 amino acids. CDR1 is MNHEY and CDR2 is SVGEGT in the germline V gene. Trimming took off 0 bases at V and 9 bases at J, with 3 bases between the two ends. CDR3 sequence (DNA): TGTGCCAGCAGTTACTCTCGTGAGCAGTTCTTC. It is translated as CASSYSREQFF.

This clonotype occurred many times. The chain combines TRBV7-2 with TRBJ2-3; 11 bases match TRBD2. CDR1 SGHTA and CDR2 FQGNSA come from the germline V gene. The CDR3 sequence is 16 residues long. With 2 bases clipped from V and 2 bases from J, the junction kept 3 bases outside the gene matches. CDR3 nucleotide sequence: TGTGCCAGCAGCTTACTAGCGGGGGGACCCACAGATACGCAGTATTTT. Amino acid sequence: CASSLLAGGPTDTQYF.

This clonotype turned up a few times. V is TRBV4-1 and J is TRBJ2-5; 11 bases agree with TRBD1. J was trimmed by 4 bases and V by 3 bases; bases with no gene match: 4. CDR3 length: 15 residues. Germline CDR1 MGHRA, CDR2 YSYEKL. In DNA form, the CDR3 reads TGCGCCAGCAGCCAGCTGGACAGGGGGCGAGAGACCCAGTACTTC. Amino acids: CASSQLDRGRETQYF.

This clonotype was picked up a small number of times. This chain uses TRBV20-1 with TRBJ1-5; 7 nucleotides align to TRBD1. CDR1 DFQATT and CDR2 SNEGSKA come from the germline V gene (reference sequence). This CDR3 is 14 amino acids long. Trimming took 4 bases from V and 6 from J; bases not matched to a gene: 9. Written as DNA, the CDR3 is TGCAGTGCTATAAATCGACAGGGAAGTCAGCCCCAGCATTTT. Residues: CSAINRQGSQPQHF.

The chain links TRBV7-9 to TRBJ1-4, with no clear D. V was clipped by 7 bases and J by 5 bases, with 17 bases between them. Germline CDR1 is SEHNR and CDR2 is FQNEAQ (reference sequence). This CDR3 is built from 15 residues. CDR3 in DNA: TGTGCCAGCACCCTTATAGGCAGTGAAAATGAAAAACTGTTTTTT. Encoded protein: CASTLIGSENEKLFF.

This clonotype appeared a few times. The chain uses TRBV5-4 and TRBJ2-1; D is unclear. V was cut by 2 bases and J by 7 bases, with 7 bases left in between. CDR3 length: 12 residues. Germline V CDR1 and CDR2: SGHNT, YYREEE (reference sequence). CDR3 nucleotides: TGTGCCAGCAGCTTTTATCGGAATGAGCAGTTCTTC. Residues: CASSFYRNEQFF.

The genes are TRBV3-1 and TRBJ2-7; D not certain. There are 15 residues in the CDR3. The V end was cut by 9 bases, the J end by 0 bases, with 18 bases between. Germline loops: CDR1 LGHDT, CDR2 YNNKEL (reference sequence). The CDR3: CARTKYYLLSYEQYF. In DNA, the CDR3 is TGTGCCAGAACTAAATACTACCTACTCTCCTACGAGCAGTACTTC.

CDR3 loop: CASTRTGRDNSPLHF. Here the CDR3 DNA reads TGTGCCAGCACCCGGACAGGGCGGGATAATTCACCCCTCCACTTT. The chain combines TRBV12-3 or TRBV12-4 with TRBJ1-6; 8 positions match TRBD1. Trimming cost V 7 bases and J 5 bases; bases outside gene matches: 7. The CDR3 has 15 amino acids.

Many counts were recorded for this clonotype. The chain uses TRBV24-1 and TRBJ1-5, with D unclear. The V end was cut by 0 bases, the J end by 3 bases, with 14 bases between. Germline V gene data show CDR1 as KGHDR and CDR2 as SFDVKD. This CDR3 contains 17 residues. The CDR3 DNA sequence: TGTGCCACCAGTGATTTGCTAGGGCGGTCTTACAATCAGCCCCAGCATTTT. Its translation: CATSDLLGRSYNQPQHF.

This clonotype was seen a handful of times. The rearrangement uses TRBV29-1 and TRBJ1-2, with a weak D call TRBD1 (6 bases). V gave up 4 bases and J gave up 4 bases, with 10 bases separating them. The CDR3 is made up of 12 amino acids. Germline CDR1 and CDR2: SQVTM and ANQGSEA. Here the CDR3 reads CSVVQGGYGYTF. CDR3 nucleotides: TGCAGCGTTGTACAGGGAGGCTATGGCTACACCTTC.

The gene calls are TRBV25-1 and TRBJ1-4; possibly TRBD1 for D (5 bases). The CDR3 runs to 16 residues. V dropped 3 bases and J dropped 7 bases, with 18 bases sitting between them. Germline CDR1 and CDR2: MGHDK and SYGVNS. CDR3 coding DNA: TGTGCCAGCAGTGATGCAGGGCCCTTGTCCGGTGAAAAACTGTTTTTT. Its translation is CASSDAGPLSGEKLFF.

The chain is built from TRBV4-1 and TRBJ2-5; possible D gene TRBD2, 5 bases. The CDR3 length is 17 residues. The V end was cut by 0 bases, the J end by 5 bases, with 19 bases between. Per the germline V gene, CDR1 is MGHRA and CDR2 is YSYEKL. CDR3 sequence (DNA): TGCGCCAGCAGCCAAGATCATATGGCTAGCAATAGGGAGACCCAGTACTTC. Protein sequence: CASSQDHMASNRETQYF.

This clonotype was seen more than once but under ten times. CDR3: CASSQDGMAAFF. The CDR3 DNA sequence: TGTGCCAGCAGCCAAGATGGCATGGCGGCTTTCTTT. The chain carries TRBV4-2 and TRBJ1-1, with D unclear. The CDR3 loop spans 12 amino acids. In germline, CDR1 is LGHNA, CDR2 YNFKEQ. With 0 bases removed from V and 11 bases from J, the gap between germline ends came to 10 bases.